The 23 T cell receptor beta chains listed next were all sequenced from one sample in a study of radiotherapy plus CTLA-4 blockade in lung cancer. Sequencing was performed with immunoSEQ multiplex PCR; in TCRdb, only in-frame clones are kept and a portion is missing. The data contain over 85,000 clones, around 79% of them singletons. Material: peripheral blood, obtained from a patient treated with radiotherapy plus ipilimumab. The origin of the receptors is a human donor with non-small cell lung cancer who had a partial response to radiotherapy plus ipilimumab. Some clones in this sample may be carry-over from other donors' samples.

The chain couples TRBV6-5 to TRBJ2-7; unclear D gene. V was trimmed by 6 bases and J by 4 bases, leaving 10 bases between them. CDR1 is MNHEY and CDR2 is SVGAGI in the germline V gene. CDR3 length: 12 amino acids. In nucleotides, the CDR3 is TGTGCCAGCAGCCCGACTCAGTACGAGCAGTACTTC. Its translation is CASSPTQYEQYF.

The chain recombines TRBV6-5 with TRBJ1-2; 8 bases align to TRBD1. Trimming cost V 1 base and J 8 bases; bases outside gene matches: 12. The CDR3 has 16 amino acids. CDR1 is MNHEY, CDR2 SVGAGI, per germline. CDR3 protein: CASSYWRAGGREGYTF. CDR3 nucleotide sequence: TGTGCCAGCAGTTACTGGCGGGCAGGGGGCAGAGAAGGCTACACCTTC.

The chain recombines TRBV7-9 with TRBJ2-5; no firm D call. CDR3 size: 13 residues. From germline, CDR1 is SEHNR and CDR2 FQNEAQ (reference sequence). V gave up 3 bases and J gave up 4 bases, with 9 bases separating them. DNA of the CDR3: TGTGCCAGCAGCTTGTCTGGTAGAGAGACCCAGTACTTC. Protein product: CASSLSGRETQYF.

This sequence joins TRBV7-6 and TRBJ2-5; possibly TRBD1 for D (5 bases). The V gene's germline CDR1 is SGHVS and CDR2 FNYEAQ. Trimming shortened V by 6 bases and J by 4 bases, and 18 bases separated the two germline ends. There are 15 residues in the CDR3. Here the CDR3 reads CASSRGNSGAETQYF. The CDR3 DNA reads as TGTGCCAGCAGTCGAGGAAATTCTGGGGCAGAGACCCAGTACTTC.

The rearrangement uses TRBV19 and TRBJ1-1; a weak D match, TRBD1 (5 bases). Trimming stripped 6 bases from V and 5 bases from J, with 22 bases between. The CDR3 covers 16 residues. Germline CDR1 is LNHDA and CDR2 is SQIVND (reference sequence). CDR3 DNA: TGTGCCAGTAGGCGGATGGCGGCGGGGCTGGATACTGAAGCTTTCTTT. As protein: CASRRMAAGLDTEAFF. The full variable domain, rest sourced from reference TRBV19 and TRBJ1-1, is DGGITQSPKYLFRKEGQNVTLSCEQNLNHDAMYWYRQDPGQGLRLIYYSQIVNDFQKGDIAEGYSVSREKKESFPLTVTSAQKNPTAFYLCASRRMAAGLDTEAFFGQGTRLTVV.

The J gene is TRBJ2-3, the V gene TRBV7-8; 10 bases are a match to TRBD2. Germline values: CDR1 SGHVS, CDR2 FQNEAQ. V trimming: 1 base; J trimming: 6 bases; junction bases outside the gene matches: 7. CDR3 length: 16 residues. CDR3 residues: CASSLGLAGAGDTQYF. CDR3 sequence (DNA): TGTGCCAGCAGCTTAGGGCTAGCGGGGGCAGGGGATACGCAGTATTTT.

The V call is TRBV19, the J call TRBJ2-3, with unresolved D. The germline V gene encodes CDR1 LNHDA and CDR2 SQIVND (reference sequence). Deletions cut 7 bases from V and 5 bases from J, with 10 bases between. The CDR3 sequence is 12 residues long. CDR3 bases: TGTGCCAGTAAGTCTGCCGGAGATACGCAGTATTTT. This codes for CASKSAGDTQYF.

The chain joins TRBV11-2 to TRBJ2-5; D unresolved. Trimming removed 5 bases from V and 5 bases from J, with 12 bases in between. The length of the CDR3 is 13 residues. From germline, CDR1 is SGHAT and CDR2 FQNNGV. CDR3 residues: CASSGPVGETQYF. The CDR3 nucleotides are TGTGCCAGCAGCGGGCCTGTTGGGGAGACCCAGTACTTC.

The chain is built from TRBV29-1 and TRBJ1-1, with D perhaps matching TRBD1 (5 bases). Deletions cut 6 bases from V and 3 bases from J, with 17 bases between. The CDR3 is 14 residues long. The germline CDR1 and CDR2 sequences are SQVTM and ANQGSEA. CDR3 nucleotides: TGCAGCGTGGGCCCTCCGGGGGGATACACTGAAGCTTTCTTT. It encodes CSVGPPGGYTEAFF.

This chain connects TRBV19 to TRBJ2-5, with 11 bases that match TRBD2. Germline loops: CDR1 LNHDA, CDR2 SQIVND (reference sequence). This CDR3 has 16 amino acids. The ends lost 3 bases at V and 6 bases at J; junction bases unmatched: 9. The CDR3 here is CASSMGTSGKGQTQYF. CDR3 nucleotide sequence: TGTGCCAGTAGTATGGGGACTAGCGGAAAGGGACAGACCCAGTACTTC. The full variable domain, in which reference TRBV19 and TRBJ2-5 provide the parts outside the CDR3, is DGGITQSPKYLFRKEGQNVTLSCEQNLNHDAMYWYRQDPGQGLRLIYYSQIVNDFQKGDIAEGYSVSREKKESFPLTVTSAQKNPTAFYLCASSMGTSGKGQTQYFGPGTRLLVL.

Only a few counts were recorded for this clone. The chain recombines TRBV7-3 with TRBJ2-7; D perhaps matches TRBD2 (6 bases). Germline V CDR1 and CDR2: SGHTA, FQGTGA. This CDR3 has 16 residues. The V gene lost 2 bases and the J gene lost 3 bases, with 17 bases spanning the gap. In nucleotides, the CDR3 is TGTGCCAGCAGCTTAGAAATAACCGGGAGTAGCTACGAGCAGTACTTC. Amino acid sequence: CASSLEITGSSYEQYF.

DNA for the CDR3: TGTGCCAGCAGCTTAGAGACAGCAAATGAGCAGTTCTTC. Translation gives CASSLETANEQFF. The chain recombines TRBV7-9 with TRBJ2-1; possibly TRBD1 for D (5 bases). The V gene's germline CDR1 is SEHNR and CDR2 FQNEAQ (reference sequence). The CDR3 is 13 residues long. V lost 1 base, J lost 7 bases, and 8 bases lay in between.

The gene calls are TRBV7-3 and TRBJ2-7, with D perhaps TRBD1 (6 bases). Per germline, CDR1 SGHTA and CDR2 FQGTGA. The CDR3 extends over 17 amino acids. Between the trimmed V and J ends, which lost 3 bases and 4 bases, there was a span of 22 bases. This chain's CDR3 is CASSLKFPGHRTYEQYF. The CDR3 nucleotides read TGTGCCAGCAGCTTGAAATTCCCGGGACACAGGACTTACGAGCAGTACTTC.

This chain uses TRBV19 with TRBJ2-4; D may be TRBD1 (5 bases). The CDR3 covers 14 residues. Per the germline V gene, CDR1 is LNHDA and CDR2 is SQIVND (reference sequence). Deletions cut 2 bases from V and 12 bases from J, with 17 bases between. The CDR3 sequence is CASSIQRGGQGQYF. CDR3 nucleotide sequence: TGTGCCAGTAGTATACAAAGGGGTGGCCAAGGTCAGTACTTC.

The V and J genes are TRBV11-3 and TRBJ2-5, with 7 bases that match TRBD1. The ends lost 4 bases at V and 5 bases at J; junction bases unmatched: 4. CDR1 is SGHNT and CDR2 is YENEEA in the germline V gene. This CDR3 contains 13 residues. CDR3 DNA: TGTGCCAGCAGCTCGACAGGGATCGAGACCCAGTACTTC. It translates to CASSSTGIETQYF.

The CDR3 loop is CASSAAPGSGAKYF. The CDR3 DNA sequence: TGTGCCAGCAGCGCAGCTCCGGGCAGTGGGGCGAAATATTTT. J is TRBJ2-3 and V is TRBV9; a possible D gene is TRBD1 (5 bases). The CDR3 runs 14 residues. Germline loops: CDR1 SGDLS, CDR2 YYNGEE. V shed 3 bases and J shed 15 bases, with 23 bases lying between them. Based on the CDR3 plus reference TRBV9 and TRBJ2-3, the full variable domain is DSGVTQTPKHLITATGQRVTLRCSPRSGDLSVYWYQQSLDQGLQFLIQYYNGEERAKGNILERFSAQQFPDLHSELNLSSLELGDSALYFCASSAAPGSGAKYFGPGTRLTVL.

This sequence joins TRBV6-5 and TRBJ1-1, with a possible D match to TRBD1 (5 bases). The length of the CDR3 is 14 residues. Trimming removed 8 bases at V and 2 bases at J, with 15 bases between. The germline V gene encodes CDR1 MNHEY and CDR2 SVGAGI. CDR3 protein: CASGSRDRNTEAFF. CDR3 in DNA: TGTGCCAGCGGTTCCCGAGACAGAAACACTGAAGCTTTCTTT.

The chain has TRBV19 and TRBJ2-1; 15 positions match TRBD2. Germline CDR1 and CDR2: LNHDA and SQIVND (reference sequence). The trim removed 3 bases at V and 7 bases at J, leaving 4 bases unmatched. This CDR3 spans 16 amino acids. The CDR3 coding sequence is TGTGCCAGTAGTATGGGACTAGCGGGAGGTAGGAATGAGCAGTTCTTC. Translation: CASSMGLAGGRNEQFF.

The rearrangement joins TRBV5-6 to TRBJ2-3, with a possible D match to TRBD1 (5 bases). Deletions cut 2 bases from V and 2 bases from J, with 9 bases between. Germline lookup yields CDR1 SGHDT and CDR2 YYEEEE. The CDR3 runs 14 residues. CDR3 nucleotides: TGTGCCAGCAGCTTCGACAGACACACAGATACGCAGTATTTT. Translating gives CASSFDRHTDTQYF. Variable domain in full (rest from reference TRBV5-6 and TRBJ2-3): DAGVTQSPTHLIKTRGQQVTLRCSPKSGHDTVSWYQQALGQGPQFIFQYYEEEERQRGNFPDRFSGHQFPNYSSELNVNALLLGDSALYLCASSFDRHTDTQYFGPGTRLTVL.

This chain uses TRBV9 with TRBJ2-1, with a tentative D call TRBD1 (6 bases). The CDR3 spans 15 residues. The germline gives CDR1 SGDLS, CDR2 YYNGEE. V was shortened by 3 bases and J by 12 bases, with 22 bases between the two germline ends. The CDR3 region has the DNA TGTGCCAGCAGCGGGCTGACAGGAGGCAGCACTTGGCAGTTCTTC. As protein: CASSGLTGGSTWQFF.

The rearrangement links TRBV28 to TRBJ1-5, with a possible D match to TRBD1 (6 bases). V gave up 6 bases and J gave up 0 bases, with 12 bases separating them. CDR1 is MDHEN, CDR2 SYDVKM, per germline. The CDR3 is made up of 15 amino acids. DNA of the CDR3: TGTGCCAGCAGGTCCGGGACAAATAGCAATCAGCCCCAGCATTTT. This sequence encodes CASRSGTNSNQPQHF.

DNA of the CDR3: TGTGCCACCAAAAGCGGGCTCAGCACAGATACGCAGTATTTT. Encoded protein: CATKSGLSTDTQYF. The V and J genes are TRBV6-5 and TRBJ2-3, with D perhaps TRBD2 (6 bases). Germline values: CDR1 MNHEY, CDR2 SVGAGI. V lost 10 bases, J lost 0 bases, and 14 bases lay in between. There are 14 residues in the CDR3.

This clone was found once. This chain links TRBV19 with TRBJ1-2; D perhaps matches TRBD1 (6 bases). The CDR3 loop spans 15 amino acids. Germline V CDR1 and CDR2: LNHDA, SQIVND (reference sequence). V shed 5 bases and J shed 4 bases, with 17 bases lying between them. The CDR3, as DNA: TGTGCCAGTAGTCCAGGGACAAACCGGCCCTATGGCTACACCTTC. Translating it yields CASSPGTNRPYGYTF.